This TCR beta chain appears in the sequencing data of a study of response to subunit inactivated influenza vaccine. Study observations and caveats: A suggestion made by the authors is that each seasonal influenza vaccination recruits few new T cells.

The CDR3 is made up of 16 amino acids. The V gene's germline CDR1 is KGHSY and CDR2 FQNENV. Trimming took 6 bases from V and 0 from J; bases not matched to a gene: 11. This clonotype was counted only a few times. Its antigen is unidentified. TCRdb re-called the RT-PCR reads with MiXCR, one entry per CDR3 protein. The sample has about 190,000 distinct CDR3 sequences; over 13% are singletons. The chain uses TRBV16 and TRBJ2-7, with 7 bases lining up with TRBD2. This specimen consisted of CD8+ T cells sorted from PBMCs, obtained more than 4 days after vaccination. This clonotype originated in a man in his forties or fifties who received an inactivated influenza vaccine. CDR3 DNA sequence: TGTGCCAGCAGTCTCCCGGCGGGGGAGAGCTCCTACGAGCAGTACTTC. The encoded protein is CASSLPAGESSYEQYF.